This paragraph covers one TCR beta chain sequence. The source of the sample is a study of T cell repertoires in ileal Crohn's disease. The CDR3 runs to 19 residues. The junction had 11 bases not matched to a gene; V was cut back by 1 base and J by 3 bases. From germline, CDR1 is LGHNA and CDR2 YNFKEQ. The assay was immunoSEQ multiplex PCR, and TCRdb's table has in-frame clones only and misses some. The sample yields several thousand clones, more than 75% seen once. The specimen sequenced was ileal tissue. The sequence derives from an adult with Crohn's disease. The genes are TRBV4-2 and TRBJ2-6; the match to TRBD2 covers 8 bases. The CDR3 DNA reads TGTGCCAGCAGCCAAGTATTGCAGCGGGGGATAGGTGGGGCCAACGTCCTGACTTTC. The encoded protein is CASSQVLQRGIGGANVLTF.